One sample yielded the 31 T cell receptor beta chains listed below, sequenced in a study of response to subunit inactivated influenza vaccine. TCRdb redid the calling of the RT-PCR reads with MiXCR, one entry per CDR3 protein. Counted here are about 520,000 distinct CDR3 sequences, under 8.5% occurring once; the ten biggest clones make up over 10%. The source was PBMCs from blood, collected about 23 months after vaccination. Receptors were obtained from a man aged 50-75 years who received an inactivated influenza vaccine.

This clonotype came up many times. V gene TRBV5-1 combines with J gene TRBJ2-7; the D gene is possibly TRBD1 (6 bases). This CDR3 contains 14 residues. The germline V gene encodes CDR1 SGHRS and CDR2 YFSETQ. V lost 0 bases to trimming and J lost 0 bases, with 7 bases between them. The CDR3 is CASSLGQASYEQYF. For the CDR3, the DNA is TGCGCCAGCAGCTTGGGACAGGCCTCCTACGAGCAGTACTTC.

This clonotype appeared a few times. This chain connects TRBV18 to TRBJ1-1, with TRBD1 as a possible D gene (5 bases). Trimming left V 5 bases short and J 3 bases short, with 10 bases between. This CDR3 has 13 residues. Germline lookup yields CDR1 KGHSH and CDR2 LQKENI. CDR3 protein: CASSWGSDTEAFF. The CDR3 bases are TGTGCCAGCTCATGGGGCTCTGACACTGAAGCTTTCTTT.

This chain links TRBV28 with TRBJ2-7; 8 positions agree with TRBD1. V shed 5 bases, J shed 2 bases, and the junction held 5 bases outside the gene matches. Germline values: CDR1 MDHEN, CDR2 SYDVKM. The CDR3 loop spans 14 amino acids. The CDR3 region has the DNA TGTGCCAGCAGTCGGACAGGGAGCCCCTACGAGCAGTACTTC. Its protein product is CASSRTGSPYEQYF.

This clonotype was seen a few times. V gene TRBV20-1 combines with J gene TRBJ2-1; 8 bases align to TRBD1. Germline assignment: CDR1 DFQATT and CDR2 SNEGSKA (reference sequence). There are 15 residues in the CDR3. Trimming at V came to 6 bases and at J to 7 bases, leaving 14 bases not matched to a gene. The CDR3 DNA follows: TGCAGTGCCAAGGGACAGGAGAGGTCGTTGAATGAGCAGTTCTTC. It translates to CSAKGQERSLNEQFF.

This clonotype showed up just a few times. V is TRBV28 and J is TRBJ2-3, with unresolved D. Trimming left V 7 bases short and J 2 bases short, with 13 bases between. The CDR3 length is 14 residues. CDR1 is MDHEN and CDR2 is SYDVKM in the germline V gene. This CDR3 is CASNPDTTTDTQYF. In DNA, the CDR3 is TGTGCCAGCAACCCTGACACAACCACAGATACGCAGTATTTT. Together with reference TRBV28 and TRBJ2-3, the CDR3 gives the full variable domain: DVKVTQSSRYLVKRTGEKVFLECVQDMDHENMFWYRQDPGLGLRLIYFSYDVKMKEKGDIPEGYSVSREKKERFSLILESASTNQTSMYLCASNPDTTTDTQYFGPGTRLTVL.

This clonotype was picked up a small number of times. CDR3 in DNA: TGTGCCAGCAGCCTGACAGGGCTATCAAGCAATGAGCAGTTCTTC. As protein: CASSLTGLSSNEQFF. The V and J genes are TRBV11-3 and TRBJ2-1; the match to TRBD1 covers 7 bases. There are 15 residues in the CDR3. Per the germline V gene, CDR1 is SGHNT and CDR2 is YENEEA. Trimming at V came to 5 bases and at J to 6 bases, leaving 10 bases not matched to a gene.

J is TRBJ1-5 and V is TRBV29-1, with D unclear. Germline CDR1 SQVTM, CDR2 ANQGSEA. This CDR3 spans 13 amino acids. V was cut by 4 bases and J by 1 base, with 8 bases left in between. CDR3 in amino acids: CSVGAGSNQPQHF. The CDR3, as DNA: TGCAGCGTTGGTGCCGGCAGCAATCAGCCCCAGCATTTT.

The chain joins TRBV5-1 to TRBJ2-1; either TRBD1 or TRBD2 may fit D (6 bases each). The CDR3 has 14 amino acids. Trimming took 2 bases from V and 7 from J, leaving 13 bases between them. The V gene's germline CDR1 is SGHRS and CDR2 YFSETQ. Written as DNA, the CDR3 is TGCGCCAGCAGCTTCCTGAGGGGGGAGAATGAGCAGTTCTTC. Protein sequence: CASSFLRGENEQFF.

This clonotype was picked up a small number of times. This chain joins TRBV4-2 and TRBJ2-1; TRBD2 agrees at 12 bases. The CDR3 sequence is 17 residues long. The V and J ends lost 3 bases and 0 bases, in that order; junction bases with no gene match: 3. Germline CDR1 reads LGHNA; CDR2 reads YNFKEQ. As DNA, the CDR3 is TGTGCCAGCAGCCAGATGACTAGCGGGAGCTCCTACAATGAGCAGTTCTTC. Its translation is CASSQMTSGSSYNEQFF.

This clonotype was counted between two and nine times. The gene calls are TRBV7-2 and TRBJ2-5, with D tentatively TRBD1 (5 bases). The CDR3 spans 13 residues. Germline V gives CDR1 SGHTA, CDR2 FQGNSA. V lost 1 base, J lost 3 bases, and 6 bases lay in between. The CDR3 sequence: CASSLVREETQYF. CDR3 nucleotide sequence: TGTGCCAGCAGCTTAGTCAGGGAAGAGACCCAGTACTTC.

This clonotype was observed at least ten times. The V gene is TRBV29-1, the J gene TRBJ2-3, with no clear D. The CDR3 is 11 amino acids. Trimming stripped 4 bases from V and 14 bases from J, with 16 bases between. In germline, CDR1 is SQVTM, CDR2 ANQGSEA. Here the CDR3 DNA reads TGCAGCGTTGTAAGAATTGGAGTAGGGTATTTT. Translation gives CSVVRIGVGYF.

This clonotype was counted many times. CDR3: CASSLRGQPGYTF. CDR3 bases: TGTGCCAGCAGCTTGAGGGGACAGCCCGGCTACACCTTC. The chain links TRBV5-6 to TRBJ1-2, with TRBD1 matching 7 bases. The CDR3 totals 13 residues. The trim removed 1 base at V and 8 bases at J, leaving 5 bases unmatched. Germline V CDR1 and CDR2: SGHDT, YYEEEE.

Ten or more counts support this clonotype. CDR3 in amino acids: CASASGPNGDQPQHF. CDR3 DNA: TGCGCCAGCGCCTCCGGACCTAATGGGGATCAGCCCCAGCATTTT. The V and J genes are TRBV5-1 and TRBJ1-5; D call uncertain. The CDR3 is 15 amino acids. Trimming shortened V by 7 bases and J by 5 bases, and 19 bases separated the two germline ends. Germline V gives CDR1 SGHRS, CDR2 YFSETQ.

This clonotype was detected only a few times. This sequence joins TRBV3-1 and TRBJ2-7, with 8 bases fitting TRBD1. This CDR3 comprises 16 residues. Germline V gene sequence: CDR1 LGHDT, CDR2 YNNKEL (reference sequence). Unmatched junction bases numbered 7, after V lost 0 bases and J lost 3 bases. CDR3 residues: CASSQDRTGSFYEQYF. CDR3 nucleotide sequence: TGTGCCAGCAGCCAAGATCGGACAGGGTCTTTCTACGAGCAGTACTTC.

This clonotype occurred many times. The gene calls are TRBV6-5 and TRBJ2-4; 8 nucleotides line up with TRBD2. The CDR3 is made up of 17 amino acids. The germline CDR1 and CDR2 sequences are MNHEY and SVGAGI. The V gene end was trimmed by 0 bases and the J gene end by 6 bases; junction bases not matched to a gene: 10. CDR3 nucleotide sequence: TGTGCCAGCAGTTACTCGATTCCTAGCGGGTGGCGAAACATTCAGTACTTC. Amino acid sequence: CASSYSIPSGWRNIQYF.

DNA of the CDR3: TGTGCCAGCAGTTCGCCAGGGTACACTGAAGCTTTCTTT. Encoded protein: CASSSPGYTEAFF. The chain employs TRBV6-6 and TRBJ1-1; tentative D call: TRBD1 (5 bases). Germline V gives CDR1 MNHNY, CDR2 SVGAGI (reference sequence). Between the trimmed V and J ends, which lost 4 bases and 3 bases, there was a span of 9 bases. The CDR3 sequence is 13 residues long.

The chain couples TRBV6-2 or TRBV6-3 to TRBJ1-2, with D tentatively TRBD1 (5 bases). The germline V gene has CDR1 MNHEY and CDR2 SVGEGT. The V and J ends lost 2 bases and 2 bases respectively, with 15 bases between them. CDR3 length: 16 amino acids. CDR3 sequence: CASSYLRDVPNYGYTF. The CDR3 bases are TGTGCCAGCAGTTACCTAAGGGACGTTCCGAACTATGGCTACACCTTC.

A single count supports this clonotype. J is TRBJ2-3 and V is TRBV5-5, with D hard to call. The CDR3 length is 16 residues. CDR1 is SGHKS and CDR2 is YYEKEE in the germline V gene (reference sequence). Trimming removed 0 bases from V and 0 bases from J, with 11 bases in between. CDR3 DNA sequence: TGTGCCAGCAGCTTGGTTGGGCACTCTAGCACAGATACGCAGTATTTT. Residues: CASSLVGHSSTDTQYF. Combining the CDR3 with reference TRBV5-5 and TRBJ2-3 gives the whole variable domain DAGVTQSPTHLIKTRGQQVTLRCSPISGHKSVSWYQQVLGQGPQFIFQYYEKEERGRGNFPDRFSARQFPNYSSELNVNALLLGDSALYLCASSLVGHSSTDTQYFGPGTRLTVL.

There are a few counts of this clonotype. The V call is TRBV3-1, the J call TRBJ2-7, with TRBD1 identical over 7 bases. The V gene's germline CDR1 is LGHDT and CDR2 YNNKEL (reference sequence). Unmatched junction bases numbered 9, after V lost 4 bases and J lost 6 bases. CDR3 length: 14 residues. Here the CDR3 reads CASSPRTGRLEQYF. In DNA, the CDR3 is TGTGCCAGCAGCCCACGGACAGGTCGGCTCGAGCAGTACTTC.

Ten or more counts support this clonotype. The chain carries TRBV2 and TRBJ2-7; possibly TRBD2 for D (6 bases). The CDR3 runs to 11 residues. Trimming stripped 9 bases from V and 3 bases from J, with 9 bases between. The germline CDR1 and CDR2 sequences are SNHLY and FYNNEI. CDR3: CASSDYYEQYF. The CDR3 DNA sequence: TGTGCCAGTTCGGACTACTACGAGCAGTACTTC.

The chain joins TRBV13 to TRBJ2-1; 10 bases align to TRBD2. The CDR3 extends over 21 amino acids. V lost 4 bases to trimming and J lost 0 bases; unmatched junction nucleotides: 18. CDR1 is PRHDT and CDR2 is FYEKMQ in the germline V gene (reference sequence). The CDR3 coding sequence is TGTGCCAGCAGCTCACGCGATCTAGCGGGGGTTTATGATAGCTCCTACAATGAGCAGTTCTTC. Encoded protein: CASSSRDLAGVYDSSYNEQFF.

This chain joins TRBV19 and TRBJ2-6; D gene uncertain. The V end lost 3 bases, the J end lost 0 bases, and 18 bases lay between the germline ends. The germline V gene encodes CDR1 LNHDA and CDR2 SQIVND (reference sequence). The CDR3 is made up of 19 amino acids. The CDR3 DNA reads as TGTGCCAGTAGTATCGCTGGAGCCTCTTTGACCTCTGGGGCCAACGTCCTGACTTTC. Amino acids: CASSIAGASLTSGANVLTF.

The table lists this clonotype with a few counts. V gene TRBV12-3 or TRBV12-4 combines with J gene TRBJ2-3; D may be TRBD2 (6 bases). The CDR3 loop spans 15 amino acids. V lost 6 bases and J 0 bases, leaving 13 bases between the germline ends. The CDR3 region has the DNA TGTGCCAGCAGACTTACGGGACTCAGCACAGATACGCAGTATTTT. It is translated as CASRLTGLSTDTQYF.

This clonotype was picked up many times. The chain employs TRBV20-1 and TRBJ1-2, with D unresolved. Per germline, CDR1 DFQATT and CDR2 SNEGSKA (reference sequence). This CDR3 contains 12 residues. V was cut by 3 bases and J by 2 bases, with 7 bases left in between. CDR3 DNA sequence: TGCAGTGCTAGTTTCGAGAACTATGGCTACACCTTC. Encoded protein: CSASFENYGYTF.

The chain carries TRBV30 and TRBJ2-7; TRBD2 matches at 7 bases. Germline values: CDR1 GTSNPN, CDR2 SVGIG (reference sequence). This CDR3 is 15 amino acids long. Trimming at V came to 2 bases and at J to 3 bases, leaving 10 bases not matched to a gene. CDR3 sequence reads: CAWSMALGGDYEQYF. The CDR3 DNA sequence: TGTGCCTGGAGTATGGCCCTGGGAGGGGACTACGAGCAGTACTTC.

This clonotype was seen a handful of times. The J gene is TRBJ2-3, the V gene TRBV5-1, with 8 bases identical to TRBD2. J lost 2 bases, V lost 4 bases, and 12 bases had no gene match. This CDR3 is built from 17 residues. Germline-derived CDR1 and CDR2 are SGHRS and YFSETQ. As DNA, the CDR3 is TGCGCCAGCAGCCAGGACCCCACTAGCGGACTCACAGATACGCAGTATTTT. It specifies CASSQDPTSGLTDTQYF.

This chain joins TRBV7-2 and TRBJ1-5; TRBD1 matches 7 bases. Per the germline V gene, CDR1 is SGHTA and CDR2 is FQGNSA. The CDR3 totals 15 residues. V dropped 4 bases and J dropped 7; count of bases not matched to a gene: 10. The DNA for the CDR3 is TGTGCCAGCAGCTCCCAGGGGGGGGGATTGCAGCCCCAGCATTTT. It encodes CASSSQGGGLQPQHF.

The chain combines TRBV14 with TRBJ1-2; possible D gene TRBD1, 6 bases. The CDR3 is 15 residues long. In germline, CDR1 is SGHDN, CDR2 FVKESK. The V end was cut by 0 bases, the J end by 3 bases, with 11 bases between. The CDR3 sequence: CASSQDLGGYYGYTF. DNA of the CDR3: TGTGCCAGCAGCCAAGATCTTGGGGGCTACTATGGCTACACCTTC.

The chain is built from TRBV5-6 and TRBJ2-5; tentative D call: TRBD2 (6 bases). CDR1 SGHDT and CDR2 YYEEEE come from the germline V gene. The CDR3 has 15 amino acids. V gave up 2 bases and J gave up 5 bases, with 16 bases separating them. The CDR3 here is CASSFGLSVTETQYF. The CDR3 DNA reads TGTGCCAGCAGCTTTGGACTATCGGTGACGGAGACCCAGTACTTC. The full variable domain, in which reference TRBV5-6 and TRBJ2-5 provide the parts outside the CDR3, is DAGVTQSPTHLIKTRGQQVTLRCSPKSGHDTVSWYQQALGQGPQFIFQYYEEEERQRGNFPDRFSGHQFPNYSSELNVNALLLGDSALYLCASSFGLSVTETQYFGPGTRLLVL.

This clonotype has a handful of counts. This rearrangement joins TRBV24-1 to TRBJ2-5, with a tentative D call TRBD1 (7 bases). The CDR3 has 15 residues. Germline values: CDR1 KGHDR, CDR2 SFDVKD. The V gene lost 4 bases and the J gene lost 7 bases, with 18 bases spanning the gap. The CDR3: CATSEKTGRRPTQYF. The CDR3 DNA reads TGTGCCACCAGTGAAAAGACAGGGAGGCGCCCGACCCAGTACTTC.

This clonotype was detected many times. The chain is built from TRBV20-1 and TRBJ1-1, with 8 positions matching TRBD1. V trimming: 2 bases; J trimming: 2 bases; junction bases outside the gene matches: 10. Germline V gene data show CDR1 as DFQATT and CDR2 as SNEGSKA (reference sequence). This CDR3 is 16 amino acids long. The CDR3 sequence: CSARPKYRGTNTEAFF. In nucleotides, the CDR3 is TGCAGTGCTAGACCTAAATACAGGGGGACAAACACTGAAGCTTTCTTT.